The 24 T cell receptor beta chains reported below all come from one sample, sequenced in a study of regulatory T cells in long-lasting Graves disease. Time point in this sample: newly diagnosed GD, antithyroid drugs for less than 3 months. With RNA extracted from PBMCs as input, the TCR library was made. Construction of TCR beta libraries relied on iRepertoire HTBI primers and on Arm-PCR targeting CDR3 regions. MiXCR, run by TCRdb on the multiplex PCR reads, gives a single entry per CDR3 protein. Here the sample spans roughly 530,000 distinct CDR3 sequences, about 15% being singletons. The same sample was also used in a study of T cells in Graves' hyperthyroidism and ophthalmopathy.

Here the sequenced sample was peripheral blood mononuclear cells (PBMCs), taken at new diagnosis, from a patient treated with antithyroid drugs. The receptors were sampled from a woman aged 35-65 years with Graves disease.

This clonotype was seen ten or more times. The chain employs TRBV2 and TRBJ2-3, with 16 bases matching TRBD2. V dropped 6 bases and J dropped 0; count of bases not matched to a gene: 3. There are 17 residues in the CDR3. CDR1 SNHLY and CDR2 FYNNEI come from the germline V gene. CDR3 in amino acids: CASSPGLAGGSTDTQYF. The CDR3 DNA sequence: TGTGCCAGCAGCCCGGGACTAGCGGGGGGGAGCACAGATACGCAGTATTTT.

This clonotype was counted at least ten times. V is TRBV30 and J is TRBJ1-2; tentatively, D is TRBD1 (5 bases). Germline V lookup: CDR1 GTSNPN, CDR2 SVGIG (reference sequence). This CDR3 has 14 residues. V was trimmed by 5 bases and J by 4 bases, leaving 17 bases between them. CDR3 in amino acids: CAWRTGTGSYGYTF. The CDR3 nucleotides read TGTGCCTGGCGAACCGGGACCGGGAGCTATGGCTACACCTTC.

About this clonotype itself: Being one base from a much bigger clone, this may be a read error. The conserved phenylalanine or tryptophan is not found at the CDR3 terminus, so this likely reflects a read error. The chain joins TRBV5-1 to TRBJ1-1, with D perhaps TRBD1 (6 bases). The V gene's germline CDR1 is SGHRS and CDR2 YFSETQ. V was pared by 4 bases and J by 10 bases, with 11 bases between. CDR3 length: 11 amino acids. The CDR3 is CASSETGTAFL. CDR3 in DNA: TGCGCCAGCAGCGAAACAGGGACAGCTTTCCTT.

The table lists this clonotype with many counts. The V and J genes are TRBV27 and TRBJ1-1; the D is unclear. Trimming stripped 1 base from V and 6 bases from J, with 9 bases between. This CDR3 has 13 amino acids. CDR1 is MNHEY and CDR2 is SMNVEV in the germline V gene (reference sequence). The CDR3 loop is CASSLFGEAEAFF. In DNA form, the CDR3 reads TGTGCCAGCAGTTTATTCGGGGAGGCTGAAGCTTTCTTT.

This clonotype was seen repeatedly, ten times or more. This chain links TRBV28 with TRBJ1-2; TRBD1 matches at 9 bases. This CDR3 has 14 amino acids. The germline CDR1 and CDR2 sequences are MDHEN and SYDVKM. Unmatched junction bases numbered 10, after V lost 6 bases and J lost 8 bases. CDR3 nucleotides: TGTGCCAGCAGCTTGTCGACAGGGGGGGGAGGCTACACCTTC. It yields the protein CASSLSTGGGGYTF.

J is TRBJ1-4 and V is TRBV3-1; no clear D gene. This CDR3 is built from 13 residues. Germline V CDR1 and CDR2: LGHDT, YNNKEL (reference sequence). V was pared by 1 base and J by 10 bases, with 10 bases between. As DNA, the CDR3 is TGTGCCAGCAGCCAAGCGCCCTCCGGAAAACTGTTTTTT. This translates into CASSQAPSGKLFF.

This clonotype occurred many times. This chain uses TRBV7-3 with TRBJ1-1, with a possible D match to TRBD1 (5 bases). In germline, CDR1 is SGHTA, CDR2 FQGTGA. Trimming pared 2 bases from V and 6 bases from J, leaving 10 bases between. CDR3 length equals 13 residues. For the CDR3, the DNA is TGTGCCAGCAGCTTAGGGGGAGACGCTGAAGCTTTCTTT. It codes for CASSLGGDAEAFF.

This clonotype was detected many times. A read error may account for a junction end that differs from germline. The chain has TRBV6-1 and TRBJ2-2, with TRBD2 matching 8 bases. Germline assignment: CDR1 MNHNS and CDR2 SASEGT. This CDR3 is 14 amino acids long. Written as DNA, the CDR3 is TGTGCCAGCAGTGTTCGGGAGGGCACCTGGGAGCTGTTTTTT. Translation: CASSVREGTWELFF.

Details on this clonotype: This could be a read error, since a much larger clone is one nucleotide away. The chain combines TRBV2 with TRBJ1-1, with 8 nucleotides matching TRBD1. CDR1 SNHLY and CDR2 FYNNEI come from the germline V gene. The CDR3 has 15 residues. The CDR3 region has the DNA TGTGCCAGCAGATGGGACAGGTGGGGTGACACTGAAGTTTTCTTT. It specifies CASRWDRWGDTEVFF.

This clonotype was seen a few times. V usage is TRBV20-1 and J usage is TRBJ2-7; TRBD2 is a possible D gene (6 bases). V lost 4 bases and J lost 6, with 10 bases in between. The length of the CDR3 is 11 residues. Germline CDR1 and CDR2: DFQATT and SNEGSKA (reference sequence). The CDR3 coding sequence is TGCAGTGCTAAAGCCGGGGGCGAGCAGTACTTC. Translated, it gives CSAKAGGEQYF.

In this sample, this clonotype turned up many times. As DNA, the CDR3 is TGTGCCAGCAGCCAACAGCGGGGGGGCGCCTACGAGCAGTACTTC. This codes for CASSQQRGGAYEQYF. The rearrangement uses TRBV3-1 and TRBJ2-7; TRBD2 aligns across 10 bases. The germline gives CDR1 LGHDT, CDR2 YNNKEL (reference sequence). The CDR3 extends over 15 amino acids. With V trimmed by 2 bases and J by 2 bases, 3 bases remained unmatched.

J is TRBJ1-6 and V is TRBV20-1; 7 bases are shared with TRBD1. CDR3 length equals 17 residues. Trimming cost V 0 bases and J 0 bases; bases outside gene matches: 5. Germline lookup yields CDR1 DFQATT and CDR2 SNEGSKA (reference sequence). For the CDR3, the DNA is TGCAGTGCTAGAGAGCAGACAGGGCCCTCCTATAATTCACCCCTCCACTTT. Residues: CSAREQTGPSYNSPLHF.

The CDR3 reads CASSLDPTGLPTDTQYF. The CDR3 DNA reads TGCGCCAGCAGCTTGGACCCAACGGGTCTACCCACAGATACGCAGTATTTT. The V gene is TRBV5-1, the J gene TRBJ2-3; D gene unclear. The CDR3 has 17 amino acids. The V end was cut by 0 bases, the J end by 2 bases, with 16 bases between. The germline V gene has CDR1 SGHRS and CDR2 YFSETQ.

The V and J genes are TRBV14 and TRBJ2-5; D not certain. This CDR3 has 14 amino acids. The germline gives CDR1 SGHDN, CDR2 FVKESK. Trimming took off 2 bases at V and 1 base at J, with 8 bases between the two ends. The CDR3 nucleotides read TGTGCCAGCAGCCAAAAACAGCTCCAAGAGACCCAGTACTTC. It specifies CASSQKQLQETQYF. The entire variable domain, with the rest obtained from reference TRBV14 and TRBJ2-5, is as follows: EAGVTQFPSHSVIEKGQTVTLRCDPISGHDNLYWYRRVMGKEIKFLLHFVKESKQDESGMPNNRFLAERTGGTYSTLKVQPAELEDSGVYFCASSQKQLQETQYFGPGTRLLVL.

CDR3 coding DNA: TGTGCCAGTAGTATAGATCAGGGGAATGAGCAGTTCTTC. Translating gives CASSIDQGNEQFF. The chain employs TRBV19 and TRBJ2-1; possible D gene TRBD1, 6 bases. The V end lost 0 bases, the J end lost 7 bases, and 7 bases lay between the germline ends. The CDR3 extends over 13 amino acids. CDR1 is LNHDA and CDR2 is SQIVND in the germline V gene (reference sequence).

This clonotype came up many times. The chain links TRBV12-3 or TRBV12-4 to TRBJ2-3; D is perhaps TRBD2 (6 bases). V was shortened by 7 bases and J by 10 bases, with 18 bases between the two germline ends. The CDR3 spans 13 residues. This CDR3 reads CASKGGAGGSQYF. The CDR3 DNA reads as TGTGCCAGCAAAGGCGGGGCTGGAGGTTCGCAGTATTTT.

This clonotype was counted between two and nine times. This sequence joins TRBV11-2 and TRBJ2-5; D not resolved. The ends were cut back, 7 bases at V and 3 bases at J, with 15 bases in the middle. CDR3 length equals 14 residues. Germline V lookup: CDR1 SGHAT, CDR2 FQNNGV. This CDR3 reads CASNSDWQEETQYF. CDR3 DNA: TGTGCCAGCAACTCCGACTGGCAGGAAGAGACCCAGTACTTC.

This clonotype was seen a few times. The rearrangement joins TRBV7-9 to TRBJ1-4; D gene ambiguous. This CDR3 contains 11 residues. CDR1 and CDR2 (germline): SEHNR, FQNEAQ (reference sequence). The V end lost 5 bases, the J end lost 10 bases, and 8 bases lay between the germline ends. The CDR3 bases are TGTGCCAGCAGCCCAGAAGGAAAACTGTTTTTT. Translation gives CASSPEGKLFF.

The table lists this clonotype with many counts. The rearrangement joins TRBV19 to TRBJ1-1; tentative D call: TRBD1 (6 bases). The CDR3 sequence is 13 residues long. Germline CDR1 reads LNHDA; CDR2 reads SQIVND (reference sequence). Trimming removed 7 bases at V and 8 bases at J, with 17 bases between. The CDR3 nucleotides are TGTGCCAGTACCAGGACAGCCCACGAGGAAGCTTTCTTT. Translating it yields CASTRTAHEEAFF.

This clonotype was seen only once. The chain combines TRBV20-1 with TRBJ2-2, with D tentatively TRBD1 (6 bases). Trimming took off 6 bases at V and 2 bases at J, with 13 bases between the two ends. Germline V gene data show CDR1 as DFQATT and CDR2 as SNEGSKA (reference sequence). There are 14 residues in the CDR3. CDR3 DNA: TGCAGTGCCCGCCGGGACACCAACACCGGGGAGCTGTTTTTT. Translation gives CSARRDTNTGELFF.

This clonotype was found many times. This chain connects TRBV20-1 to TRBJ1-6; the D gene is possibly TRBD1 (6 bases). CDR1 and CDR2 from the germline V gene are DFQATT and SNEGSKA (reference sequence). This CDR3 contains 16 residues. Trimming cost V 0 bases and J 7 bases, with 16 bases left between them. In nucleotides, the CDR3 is TGCAGTGCTAGAGAGGGAGGGACAATGGAGAATTCACCCCTCCACTTT. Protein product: CSAREGGTMENSPLHF.

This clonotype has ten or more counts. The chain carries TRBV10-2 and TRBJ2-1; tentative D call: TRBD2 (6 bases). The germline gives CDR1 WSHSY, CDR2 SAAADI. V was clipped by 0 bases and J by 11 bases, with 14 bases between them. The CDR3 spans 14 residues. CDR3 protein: CASSESGGGRKQFF. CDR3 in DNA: TGCGCCAGCAGTGAGTCGGGTGGGGGGAGAAAGCAGTTCTTC.

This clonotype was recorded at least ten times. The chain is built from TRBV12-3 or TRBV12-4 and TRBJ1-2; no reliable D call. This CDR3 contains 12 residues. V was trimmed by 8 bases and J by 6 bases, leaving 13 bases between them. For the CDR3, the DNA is TGTGCCAGCGCCATTGAGGGTAATGGCTACACCTTC. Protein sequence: CASAIEGNGYTF.

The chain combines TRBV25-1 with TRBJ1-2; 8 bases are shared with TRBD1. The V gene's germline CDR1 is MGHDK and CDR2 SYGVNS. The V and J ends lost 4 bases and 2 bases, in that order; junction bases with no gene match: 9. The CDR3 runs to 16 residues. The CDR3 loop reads CASSAPTGGGNYGYTF. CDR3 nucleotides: TGTGCCAGCAGTGCACCTACAGGGGGAGGCAACTATGGCTACACCTTC.